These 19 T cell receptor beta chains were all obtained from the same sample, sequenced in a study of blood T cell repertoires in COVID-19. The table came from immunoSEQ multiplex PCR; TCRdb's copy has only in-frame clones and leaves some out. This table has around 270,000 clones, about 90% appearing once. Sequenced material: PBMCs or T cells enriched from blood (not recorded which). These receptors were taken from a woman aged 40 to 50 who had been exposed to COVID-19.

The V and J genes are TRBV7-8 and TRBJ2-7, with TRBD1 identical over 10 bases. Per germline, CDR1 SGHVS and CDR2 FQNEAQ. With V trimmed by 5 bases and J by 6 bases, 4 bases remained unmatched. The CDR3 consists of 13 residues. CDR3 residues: CASSIGQGVEQYF. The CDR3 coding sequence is TGTGCCAGCAGCATCGGACAGGGGGTCGAGCAGTACTTC.

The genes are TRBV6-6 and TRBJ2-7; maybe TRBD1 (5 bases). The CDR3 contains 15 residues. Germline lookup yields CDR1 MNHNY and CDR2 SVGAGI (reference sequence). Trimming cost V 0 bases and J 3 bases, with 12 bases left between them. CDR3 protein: CASSYSSVQGYEQYV. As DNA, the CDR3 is TGTGCCAGCAGTTACTCGAGTGTTCAGGGCTACGAGCAGTACGTC.

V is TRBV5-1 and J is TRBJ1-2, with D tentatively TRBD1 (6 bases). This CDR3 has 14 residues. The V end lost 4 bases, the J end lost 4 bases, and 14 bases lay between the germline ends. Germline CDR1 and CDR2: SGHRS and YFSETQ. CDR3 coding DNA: TGCGCCAGCAGCCCCCTCGACAGGTCCTATGGCTACACCTTC. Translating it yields CASSPLDRSYGYTF.

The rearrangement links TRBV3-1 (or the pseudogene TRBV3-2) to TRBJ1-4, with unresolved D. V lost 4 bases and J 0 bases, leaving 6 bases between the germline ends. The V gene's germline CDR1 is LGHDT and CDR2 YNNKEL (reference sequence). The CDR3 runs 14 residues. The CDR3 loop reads CASSLRTTNEKLFF. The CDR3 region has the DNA TGTGCCAGCAGCCTCCGTACAACTAATGAAAAACTGTTTTTT.

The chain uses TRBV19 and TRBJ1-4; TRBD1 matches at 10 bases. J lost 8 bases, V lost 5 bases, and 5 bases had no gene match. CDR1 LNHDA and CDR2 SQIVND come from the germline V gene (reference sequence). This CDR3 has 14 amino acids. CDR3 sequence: CASSPRDRGEKLFF. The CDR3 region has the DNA TGTGCCAGTAGTCCCCGGGACAGGGGCGAAAAACTGTTTTTT.

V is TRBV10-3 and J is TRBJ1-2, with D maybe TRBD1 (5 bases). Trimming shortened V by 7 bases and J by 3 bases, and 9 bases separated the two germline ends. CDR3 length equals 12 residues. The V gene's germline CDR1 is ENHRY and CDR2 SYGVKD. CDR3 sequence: CAITSGDYGYTF. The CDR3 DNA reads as TGTGCCATCACCTCGGGGGACTATGGCTACACCTTC.

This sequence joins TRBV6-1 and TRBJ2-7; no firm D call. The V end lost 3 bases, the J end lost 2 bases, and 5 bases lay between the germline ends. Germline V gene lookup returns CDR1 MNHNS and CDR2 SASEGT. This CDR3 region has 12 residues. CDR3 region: CASSEATYEQYF. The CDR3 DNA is TGTGCCAGCAGTGAGGCAACCTACGAGCAGTACTTC.

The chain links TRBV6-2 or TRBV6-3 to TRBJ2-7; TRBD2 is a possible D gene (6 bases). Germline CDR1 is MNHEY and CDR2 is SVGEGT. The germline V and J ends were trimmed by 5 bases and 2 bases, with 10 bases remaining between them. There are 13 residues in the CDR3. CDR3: CASSNGLTYEQYF. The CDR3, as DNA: TGTGCCAGCAGTAACGGACTAACCTACGAGCAGTACTTC.

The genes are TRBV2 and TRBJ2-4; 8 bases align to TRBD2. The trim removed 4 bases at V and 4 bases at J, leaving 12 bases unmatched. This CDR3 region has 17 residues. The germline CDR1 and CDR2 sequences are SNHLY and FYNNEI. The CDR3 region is CASSVRTSGQTKNIQYF. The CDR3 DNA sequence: TGTGCCAGCAGTGTACGTACTAGCGGCCAGACAAAAAACATTCAGTACTTC.

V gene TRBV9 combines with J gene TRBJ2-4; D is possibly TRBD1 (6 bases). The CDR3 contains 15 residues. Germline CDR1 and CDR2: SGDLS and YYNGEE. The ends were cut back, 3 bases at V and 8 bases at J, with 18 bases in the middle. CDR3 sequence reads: CASSARDIYGDIQYF. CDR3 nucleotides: TGTGCCAGCAGCGCGAGGGACATTTACGGGGACATTCAGTACTTC.

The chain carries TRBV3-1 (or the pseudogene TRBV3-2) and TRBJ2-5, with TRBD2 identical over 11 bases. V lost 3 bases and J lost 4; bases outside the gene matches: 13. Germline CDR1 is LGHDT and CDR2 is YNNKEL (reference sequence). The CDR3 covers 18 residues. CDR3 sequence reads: CASSQLRYSGGARETQYF. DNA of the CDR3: TGTGCCAGCAGCCAGCTACGTTATAGCGGGGGGGCGCGAGAGACCCAGTACTTC.

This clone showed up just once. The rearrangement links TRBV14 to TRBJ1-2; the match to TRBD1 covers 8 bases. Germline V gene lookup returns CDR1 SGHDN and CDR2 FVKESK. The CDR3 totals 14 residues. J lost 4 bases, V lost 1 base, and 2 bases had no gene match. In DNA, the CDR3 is TGTGCCAGCAGCCAAGCAGGGGGCAGCTATGGCTACACCTTC. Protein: CASSQAGGSYGYTF.

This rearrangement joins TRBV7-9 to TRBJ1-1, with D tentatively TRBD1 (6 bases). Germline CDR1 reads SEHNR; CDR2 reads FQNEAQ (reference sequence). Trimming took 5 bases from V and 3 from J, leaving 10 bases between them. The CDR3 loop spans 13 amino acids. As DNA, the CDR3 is TGTGCCAGCAGCCCCTCAGGGGACACTGAAGCTTTCTTT. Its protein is CASSPSGDTEAFF.

The CDR3 spells CATSEGGSQPQHF. CDR3 bases: TGTGCCACCAGTGAGGGGGGATCTCAGCCCCAGCATTTT. J is TRBJ1-5 and V is TRBV24-1; D perhaps matches TRBD1 (5 bases). V gave up 4 bases and J gave up 6 bases, with 9 bases separating them. The CDR3 loop spans 13 amino acids. Germline-derived CDR1 and CDR2 are KGHDR and SFDVKD.

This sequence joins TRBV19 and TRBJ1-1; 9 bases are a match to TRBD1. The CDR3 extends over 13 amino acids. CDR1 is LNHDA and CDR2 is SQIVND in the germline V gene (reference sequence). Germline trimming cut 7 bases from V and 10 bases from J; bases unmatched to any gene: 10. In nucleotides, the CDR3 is TGTGCCAGTAACCCTGAGGGACAGGGCGGAGCTTTCTTT. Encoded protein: CASNPEGQGGAFF.

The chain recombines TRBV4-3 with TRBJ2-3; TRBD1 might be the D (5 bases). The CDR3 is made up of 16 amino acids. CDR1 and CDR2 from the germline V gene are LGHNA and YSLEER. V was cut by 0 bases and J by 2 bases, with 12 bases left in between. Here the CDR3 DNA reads TGCGCCAGCAGCCAAGAAGGGGCCGGGTCCACAGATACGCAGTATTTT. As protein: CASSQEGAGSTDTQYF.

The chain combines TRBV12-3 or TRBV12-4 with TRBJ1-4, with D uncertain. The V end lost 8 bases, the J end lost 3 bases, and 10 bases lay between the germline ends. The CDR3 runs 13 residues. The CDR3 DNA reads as TGTGCCAGCGGCCCCGAAGCTAATGAAAAACTGTTTTTT. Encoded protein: CASGPEANEKLFF.

The CDR3, as DNA: TGTGCCAGCAGAGCCAGGGGGCTGGGATACGAGCAGTACTTC. Translated: CASRARGLGYEQYF. The chain recombines TRBV6-5 with TRBJ2-7; 8 nucleotides align to TRBD1. The J segment lost 4 bases and the V segment lost 6 bases, leaving 8 bases of the junction unmatched. Germline lookup yields CDR1 MNHEY and CDR2 SVGAGI. CDR3 length equals 14 residues.

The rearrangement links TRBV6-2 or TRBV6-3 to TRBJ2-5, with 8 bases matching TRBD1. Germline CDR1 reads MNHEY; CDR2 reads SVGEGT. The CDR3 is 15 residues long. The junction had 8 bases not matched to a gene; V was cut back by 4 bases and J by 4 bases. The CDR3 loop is CASSSHRDRLETQYF. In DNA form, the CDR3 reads TGTGCCAGCAGTTCGCACCGGGACAGGTTAGAGACCCAGTACTTC.